This TCR beta chain was captured in a study of cytomegalovirus exposure and HLA in healthy donors. With regard to this clone: Antigen specificity is unknown.

Profiling relied on immunoSEQ multiplex PCR, and the TCRdb table lists in-frame clones only, not all of them. Of under 200,000 clones listed, 85% to 90% are singletons. Study observations and caveats: A later analysis found first-cohort TCR clusters tended to co-occur in the 90 to 150 validation repertoires.

The CDR3 runs to 14 residues. V was clipped by 6 bases and J by 1 base; unmatched bases: 5. Per the germline V gene, CDR1 is SQVTM and CDR2 is ANQGSEA. The sample taken for sequencing was PBMCs. The chain links TRBV29-1 to TRBJ1-1; TRBD1 matches 10 bases. The source of this sequence is a young woman in good health and CMV-seronegative. As DNA, the CDR3 is TGCAGCGTAGACAGGGGGCTTAAGAACACTGAAGCTTTCTTT. Amino acid sequence: CSVDRGLKNTEAFF.